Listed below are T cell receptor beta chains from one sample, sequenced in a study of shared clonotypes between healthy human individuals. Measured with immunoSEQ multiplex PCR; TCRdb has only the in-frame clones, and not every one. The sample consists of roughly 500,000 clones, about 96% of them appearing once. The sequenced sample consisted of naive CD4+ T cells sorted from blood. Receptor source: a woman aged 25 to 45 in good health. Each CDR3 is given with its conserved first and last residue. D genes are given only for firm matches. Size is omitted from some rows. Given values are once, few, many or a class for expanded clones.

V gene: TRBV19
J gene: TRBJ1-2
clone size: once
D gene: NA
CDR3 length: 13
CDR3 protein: CASSAGPNYGYTF
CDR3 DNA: TGTGCCAGTAGTGCGGGGCCCAACTATGGCTACACCTTC

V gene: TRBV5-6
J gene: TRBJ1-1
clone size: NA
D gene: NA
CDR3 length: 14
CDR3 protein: CASSRLQGTTEAFF
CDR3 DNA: TGTGCCAGCAGCCGTTTACAGGGAACTACTGAAGCTTTCTTT

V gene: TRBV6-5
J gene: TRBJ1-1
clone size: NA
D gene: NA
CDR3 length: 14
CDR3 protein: CASSRELGNTEAFF
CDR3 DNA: TGTGCCAGCAGCCGTGAGTTGGGGAACACTGAAGCTTTCTTT

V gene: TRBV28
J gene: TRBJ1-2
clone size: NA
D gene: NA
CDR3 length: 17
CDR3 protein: CASSPMGWGEANYGYTF
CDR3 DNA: TGTGCCAGCAGTCCCATGGGTTGGGGGGAAGCTAACTATGGCTACACCTTC

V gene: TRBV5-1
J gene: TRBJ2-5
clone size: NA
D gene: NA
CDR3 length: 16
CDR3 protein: CASSVQGFEIRETQYF
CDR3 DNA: TGCGCCAGCAGCGTACAGGGATTCGAGATACGGGAGACCCAGTACTTC

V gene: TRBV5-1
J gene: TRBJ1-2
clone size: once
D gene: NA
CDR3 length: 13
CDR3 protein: CASIGDSNYGYTF
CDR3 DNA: TGCGCCAGCATCGGAGATTCTAACTATGGCTACACCTTC

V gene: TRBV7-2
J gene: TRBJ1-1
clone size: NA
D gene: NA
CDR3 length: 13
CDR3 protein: CASSLSENTEAFF
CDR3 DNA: TGTGCCAGCAGCTTAAGCGAGAACACTGAAGCTTTCTTT

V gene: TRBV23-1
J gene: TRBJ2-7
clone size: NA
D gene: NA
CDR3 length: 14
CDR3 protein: CASCRGGIVYEQYF
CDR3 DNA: TGCGCCAGCTGTCGTGGGGGGATTGTTTACGAGCAGTACTTC

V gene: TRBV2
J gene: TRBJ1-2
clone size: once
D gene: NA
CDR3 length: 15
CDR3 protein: CASRTGKGGGGGYTF
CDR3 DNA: TGTGCCAGCAGGACGGGAAAAGGTGGAGGAGGGGGCTACACCTTC

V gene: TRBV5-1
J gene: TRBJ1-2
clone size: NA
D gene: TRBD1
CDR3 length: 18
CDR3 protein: CASSRAAPGTGDDYGYTF
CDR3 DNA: TGCGCCAGCAGCCGAGCGGCCCCCGGGACAGGGGACGACTATGGCTACACCTTC

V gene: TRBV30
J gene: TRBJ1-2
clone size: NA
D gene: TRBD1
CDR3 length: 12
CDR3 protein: CAWTGGPYGYTF
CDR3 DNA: TGTGCCTGGACAGGGGGACCCTATGGCTACACCTTC

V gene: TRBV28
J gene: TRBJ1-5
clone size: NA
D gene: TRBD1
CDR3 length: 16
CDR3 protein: CASSLGGQVSNQPQHF
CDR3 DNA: TGTGCCAGCAGTTTAGGAGGACAGGTTAGCAATCAGCCCCAGCATTTT

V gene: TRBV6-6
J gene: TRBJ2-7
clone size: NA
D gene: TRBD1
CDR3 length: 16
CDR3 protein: CASSYSPGQGRSEQYF
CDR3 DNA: TGTGCCAGCAGTTACTCGCCGGGACAGGGTAGGAGCGAGCAGTACTTC

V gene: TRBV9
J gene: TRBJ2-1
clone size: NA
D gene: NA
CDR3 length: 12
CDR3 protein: CASGKLGNEQFF
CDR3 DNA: TGTGCCAGCGGAAAACTAGGCAATGAGCAGTTCTTC

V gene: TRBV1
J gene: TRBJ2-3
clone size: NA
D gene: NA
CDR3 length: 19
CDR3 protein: CTSSQVRLAGVPPRDTQYF
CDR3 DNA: TGCACCAGCAGCCAAGTCCGGCTAGCGGGAGTGCCCCCTCGGGATACGCAGTATTTT

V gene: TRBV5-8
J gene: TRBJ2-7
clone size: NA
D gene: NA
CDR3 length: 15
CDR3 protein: CASSLDGGLEDEQYF
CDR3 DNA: TGTGCCAGCAGCTTGGATGGGGGGCTCGAGGACGAGCAGTACTTC

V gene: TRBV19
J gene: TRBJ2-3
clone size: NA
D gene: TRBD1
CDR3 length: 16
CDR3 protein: CATTPLGTARADTQYF
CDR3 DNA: TGTGCCACCACACCCCTCGGGACAGCACGGGCAGATACGCAGTATTTT

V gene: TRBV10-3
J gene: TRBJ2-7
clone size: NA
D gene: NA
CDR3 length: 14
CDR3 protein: CAISDKGGTYEQYF
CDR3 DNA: TGTGCCATCAGTGATAAAGGGGGGACCTACGAGCAGTACTTC

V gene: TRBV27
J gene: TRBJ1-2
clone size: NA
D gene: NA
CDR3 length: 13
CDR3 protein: CASRNVGDRGYTF
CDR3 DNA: TGTGCCAGCCGAAACGTGGGCGATAGGGGCTACACCTTC

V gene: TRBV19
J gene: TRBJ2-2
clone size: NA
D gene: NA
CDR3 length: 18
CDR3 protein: CASSIFGLGTDNTGELFF
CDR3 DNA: TGTGCCAGTAGTATATTCGGGCTCGGGACGGATAACACCGGGGAGCTGTTTTTT

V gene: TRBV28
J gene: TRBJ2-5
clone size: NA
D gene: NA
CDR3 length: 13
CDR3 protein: CASSSPPVETQYF
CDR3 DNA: TGTGCCAGCAGTTCCCCACCGGTGGAGACCCAGTACTTC

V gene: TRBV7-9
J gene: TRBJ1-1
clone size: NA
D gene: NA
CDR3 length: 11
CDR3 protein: CASRGGPEAFF
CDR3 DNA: TGTGCCAGCAGGGGGGGTCCTGAAGCTTTCTTT

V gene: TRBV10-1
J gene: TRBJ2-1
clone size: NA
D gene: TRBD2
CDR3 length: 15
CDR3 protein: CASSLAGSSYNEQFF
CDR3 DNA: TGCGCCAGCAGTCTAGCGGGTAGCTCCTACAATGAGCAGTTCTTC

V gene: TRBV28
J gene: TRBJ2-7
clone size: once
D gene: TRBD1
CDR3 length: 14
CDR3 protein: CASSSLDRVNEQYF
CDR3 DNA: TGTGCCAGCAGTTCCCTAGACAGGGTCAACGAGCAGTACTTC

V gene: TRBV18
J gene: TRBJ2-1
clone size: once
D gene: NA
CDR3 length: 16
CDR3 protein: CASSPRVEGRDNEQFF
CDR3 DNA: TGTGCCAGCTCACCACGAGTCGAGGGGCGCGACAATGAGCAGTTCTTC

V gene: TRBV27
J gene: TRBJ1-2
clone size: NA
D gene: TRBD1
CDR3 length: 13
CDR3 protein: CASSFWTGGGYTF
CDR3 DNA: TGTGCCAGCAGTTTCTGGACAGGGGGTGGCTACACCTTC

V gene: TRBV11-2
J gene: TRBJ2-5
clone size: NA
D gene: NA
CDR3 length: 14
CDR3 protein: CASSRRRSGETQYF
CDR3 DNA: TGTGCCAGCAGCCGACGCAGGAGTGGAGAGACCCAGTACTTC

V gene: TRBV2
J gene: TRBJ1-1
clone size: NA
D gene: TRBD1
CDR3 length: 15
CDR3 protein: CASRGQINMNTEAFF
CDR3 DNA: TGTGCCAGCAGGGGACAGATAAACATGAACACTGAAGCTTTCTTT

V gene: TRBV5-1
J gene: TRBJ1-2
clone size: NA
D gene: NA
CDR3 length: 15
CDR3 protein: CASSLGTSDDHGYTF
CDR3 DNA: TGCGCCAGCAGCTTAGGGACGTCCGACGATCATGGCTACACCTTC

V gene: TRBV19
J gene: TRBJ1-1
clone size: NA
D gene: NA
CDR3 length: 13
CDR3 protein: CASSSGKNTEAFF
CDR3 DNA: TGTGCCAGTAGTTCAGGAAAGAACACTGAAGCTTTCTTT

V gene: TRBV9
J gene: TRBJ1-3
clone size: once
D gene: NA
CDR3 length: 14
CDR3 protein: CASSVDGAGNTIYF
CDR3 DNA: TGTGCCAGCAGCGTAGATGGGGCTGGAAACACCATATATTTT

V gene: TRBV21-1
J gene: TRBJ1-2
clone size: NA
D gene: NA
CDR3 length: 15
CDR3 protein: CASSKVREGAYGYTF
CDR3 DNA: TGTGCCAGCAGCAAAGTAAGGGAGGGTGCCTATGGCTACACCTTC

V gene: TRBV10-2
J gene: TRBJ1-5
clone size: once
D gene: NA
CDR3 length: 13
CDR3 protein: CASTSGGLQPQHF
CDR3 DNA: TGCGCCAGCACGTCCGGGGGGCTTCAGCCCCAGCATTTT

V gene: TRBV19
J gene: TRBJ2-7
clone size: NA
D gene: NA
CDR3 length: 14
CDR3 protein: CASSLTGSSHEQYF
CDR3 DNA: TGTGCCAGTAGTTTGACGGGTTCCTCCCACGAGCAGTACTTC

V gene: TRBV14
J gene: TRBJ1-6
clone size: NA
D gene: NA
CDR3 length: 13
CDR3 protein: CASSQNTGTPLHF
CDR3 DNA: TGTGCCAGCAGCCAGAATACAGGGACACCCCTCCACTTT

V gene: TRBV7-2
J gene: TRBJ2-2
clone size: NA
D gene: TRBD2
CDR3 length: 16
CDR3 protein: CASSLGSGGNTGELFF
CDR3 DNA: TGTGCCAGCAGCTTAGGAAGCGGGGGGAACACCGGGGAGCTGTTTTTT

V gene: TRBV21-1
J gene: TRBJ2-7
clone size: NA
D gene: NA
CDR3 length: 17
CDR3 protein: CASSKEVQVPQSYEQYF
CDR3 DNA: TGTGCCAGCAGCAAAGAGGTACAGGTCCCCCAATCCTACGAGCAGTACTTC

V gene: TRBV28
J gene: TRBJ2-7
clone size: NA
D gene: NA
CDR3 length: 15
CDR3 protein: CASSLGLKVREEQYF
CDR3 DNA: TGTGCCAGCAGTTTGGGCCTTAAAGTTAGGGAGGAGCAGTACTTC

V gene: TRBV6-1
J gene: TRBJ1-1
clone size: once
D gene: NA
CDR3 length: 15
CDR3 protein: CASKGQATDGGEAFF
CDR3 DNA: TGTGCCAGCAAAGGACAAGCGACAGACGGTGGTGAAGCTTTCTTT

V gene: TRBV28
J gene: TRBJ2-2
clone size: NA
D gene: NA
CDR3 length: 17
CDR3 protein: CASSPRRRGLGTGELFF
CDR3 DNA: TGTGCCAGCAGCCCCAGGCGGAGGGGGTTAGGCACCGGGGAGCTGTTTTTT

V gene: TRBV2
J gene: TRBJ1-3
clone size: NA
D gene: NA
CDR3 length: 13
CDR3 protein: CATSLGIGNTIYF
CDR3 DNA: TGTGCCACATCACTCGGGATAGGAAACACCATATATTTT

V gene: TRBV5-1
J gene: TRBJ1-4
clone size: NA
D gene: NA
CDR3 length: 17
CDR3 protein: CASSLAPQFATNEKLFF
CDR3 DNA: TGCGCCAGCAGCTTGGCCCCACAATTTGCAACTAATGAAAAACTGTTTTTT

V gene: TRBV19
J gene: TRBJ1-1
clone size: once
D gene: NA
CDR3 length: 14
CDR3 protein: CASRPNWANTEAFF
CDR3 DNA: TGTGCCAGTAGACCCAATTGGGCGAACACTGAAGCTTTCTTT

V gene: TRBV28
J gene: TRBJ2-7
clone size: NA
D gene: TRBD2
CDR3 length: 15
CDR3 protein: CASSLLVAGGVEQYF
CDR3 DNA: TGTGCCAGCAGTTTATTGGTAGCGGGAGGAGTGGAGCAGTACTTC

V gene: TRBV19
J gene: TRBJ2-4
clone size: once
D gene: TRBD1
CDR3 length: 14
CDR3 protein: CASSIGQGENIQYF
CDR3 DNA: TGTGCCAGTAGTATCGGACAGGGGGAAAACATTCAGTACTTC

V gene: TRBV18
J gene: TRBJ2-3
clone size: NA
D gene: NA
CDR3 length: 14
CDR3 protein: CASSPRAVGDTQYF
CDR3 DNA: TGTGCCAGCTCCCCCCGGGCAGTGGGCGATACGCAGTATTTT

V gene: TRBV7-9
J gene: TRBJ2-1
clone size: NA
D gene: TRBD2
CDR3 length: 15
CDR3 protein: CASFLSSGAYNEQFF
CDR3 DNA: TGTGCCAGCTTTTTAAGTAGCGGGGCCTACAATGAGCAGTTCTTC

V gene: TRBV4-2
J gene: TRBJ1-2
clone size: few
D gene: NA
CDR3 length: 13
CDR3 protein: CASSQDWRYGYTF
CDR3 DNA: TGTGCCAGCAGCCAAGATTGGAGGTATGGCTACACCTTC

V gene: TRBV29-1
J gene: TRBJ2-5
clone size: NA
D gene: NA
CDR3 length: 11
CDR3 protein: CSVQVGETQYF
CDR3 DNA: TGCAGCGTTCAGGTCGGTGAGACCCAGTACTTC

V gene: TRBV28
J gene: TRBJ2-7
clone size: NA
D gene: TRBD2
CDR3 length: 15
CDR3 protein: CASSPSGGSRYEQYF
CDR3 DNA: TGTGCCAGCAGTCCATCGGGCGGGAGCCGCTACGAGCAGTACTTC

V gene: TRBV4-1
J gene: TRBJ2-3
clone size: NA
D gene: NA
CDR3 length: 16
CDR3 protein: CASSQGASGNTDTQYF
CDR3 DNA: TGCGCCAGCAGCCAGGGGGCTAGCGGAAACACAGATACGCAGTATTTT

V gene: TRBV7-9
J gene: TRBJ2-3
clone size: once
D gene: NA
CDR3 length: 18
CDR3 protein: CASSLRAVRLTHTDTQYF
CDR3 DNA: TGTGCCAGCAGCTTAAGGGCGGTGAGACTAACCCACACAGATACGCAGTATTTT